This entry is about one TCR beta chain. This record belongs to a study of blood T cell repertoires in COVID-19. Study-level background: Acute-phase and convalescent COVID-19 samples originated in the United States, Italy and Spain. The cDNA or gDNA used as material had been derived from T cells, B-cell-depleted T cells, or PBMCs.

This CDR3 comprises 15 residues. The germline CDR1 and CDR2 sequences are SGHTS and YDEGEE. J was trimmed by 5 bases and V by 5 bases; bases with no gene match: 8. As processed by the authors: Researchers report that nucleated cell counts were estimated from reference gene primer amplification. TCRdb's table, derived via immunoSEQ multiplex PCR, lists solely in-frame clones and lacks some. V, J and clone size derive from that table, while D and trimming were established from the DNA sequence. The table has roughly 70,000 clones, over 65% seen once. The sample comprised peripheral blood. The TCR comes from an older woman with acute or convalescent COVID-19. The chain couples TRBV5-8 to TRBJ2-1; 9 bases map to TRBD2. The CDR3 sequence is CASRTIAGVNNEQFF. For the CDR3, the DNA is TGTGCCAGCAGGACGATAGCGGGAGTCAACAATGAGCAGTTCTTC.